This T cell receptor beta chain was identified in a study of cytomegalovirus exposure and HLA in healthy donors. The CDR3 is made up of 15 amino acids. V lost 0 bases to trimming and J lost 3 bases, with 12 bases between them. Germline V gene data show CDR1 as SGHRS and CDR2 as YFSETQ. About this clone itself: The antigen is unknown.

The PCR contained 60 Vbeta and 13 Jbeta primers. Authors' processing steps: Later reanalysis found about 78 million unique TCR beta chains, approximately 11 million of them shared. Repertoires were generated with immunoSEQ multiplex PCR, while TCRdb's copy carries only in-frame clones and drops some. That table gives V, J and clone size, and the DNA gave D and trimming. The table lists tens of thousands of clones, roughly 66% of them singletons. Whole-study results and caveats: TCR beta chain V- and J-gene trimming was linked, in a later analysis, to a missense variant in DCLRE1C.

The rearrangement joins TRBV5-1 to TRBJ1-2; TRBD1 is a possible D gene (6 bases). This sequence originates from a man in his thirties or forties in good health and CMV-seronegative. Sequencing was done on a sample of PBMCs. CDR3 loop: CASSLDPGADYGYTF. The CDR3 nucleotides are TGCGCCAGCAGCTTGGATCCAGGGGCGGACTATGGCTACACCTTC.